This T cell receptor beta chain came from a study of cytomegalovirus exposure and HLA in healthy donors. Study summary: In a previous analysis, 117 million unique TCR beta sequences were found from 150 million to 200 million T cells.

A multiplex PCR was run with 60 Vbeta primers and 13 Jbeta primers. The method was immunoSEQ multiplex PCR; TCRdb's version includes in-frame clones alone and lacks a portion of them. The table has under 200,000 clones, roughly 84% seen once. Remarks on this clone: Antigen: not known.

Regarding the study as a whole: In a later analysis, parvovirus B19, influenza, CMV and Epstein-Barr virus appeared linked to several top co-occurrence clusters.

The ends lost 4 bases at V and 0 bases at J; junction bases unmatched: 5. The germline V gene has CDR1 ENHRY and CDR2 SYGVKD. CDR3 size: 16 residues. The sequence derives from a man between 18 and 35 years old in good health and CMV-seronegative. V usage is TRBV10-3 and J usage is TRBJ2-1; 8 positions match TRBD1. Sequencing was done on a sample of PBMCs. The CDR3 DNA reads TGTGCCATCAGTGGGGGACAGGAAAGCTCCTACAATGAGCAGTTCTTC. Amino acids: CAISGGQESSYNEQFF.